Listed below are T cell receptor beta chains from one sample, sequenced in a study of blood T cell repertoires in COVID-19. The table came from immunoSEQ multiplex PCR; TCRdb's copy has only in-frame clones and leaves some out. The sample holds roughly 150,000 clones; about 80% are singletons and the top ten take 10% to 15%. The sequenced material came from peripheral blood. These receptors were taken from a man between 70 and 80 years old who had recovered from COVID-19. Both conserved end residues are part of each CDR3. The D gene is left open where the match is weak. Only some rows state a clone size, as once, few, many or a class for expanded clones.

CDR3 protein,CDR3 DNA,D gene,J gene,V gene,clone size
CASRLEAGGWETQYF,TGTGCCAGCCGCTTAGAGGCAGGGGGCTGGGAGACCCAGTACTTC,TRBD1,TRBJ2-5,TRBV2,NA
CASSRQNSYNEQFF,TGTGCCAGTAGTAGGCAAAACTCCTACAATGAGCAGTTCTTC,NA,TRBJ2-1,TRBV19,NA
CASSQDNQAGVTETQYF,TGTGCCAGCAGCCAAGATAACCAAGCGGGAGTCACAGAGACCCAGTACTTC,TRBD2,TRBJ2-5,TRBV3-1/TRBV3-2,NA
CASSLGEQFGYTF,TGTGCCAGCAGCTTAGGGGAACAGTTTGGCTACACCTTC,NA,TRBJ1-2,TRBV5-6,NA
CSVGRTSGSSYEQYF,TGCAGCGTTGGTAGGACTAGCGGAAGCTCCTACGAGCAGTACTTC,TRBD2,TRBJ2-7,TRBV29-1,NA
CASRRLAAAGEQYF,TGTGCCAGTCGCAGGCTAGCGGCAGCTGGGGAGCAGTACTTC,TRBD2,TRBJ2-7,TRBV19,NA
CASSGSSYNEQFF,TGTGCCAGCTCGGGATCCTCCTACAATGAGCAGTTCTTC,NA,TRBJ2-1,TRBV11-2,NA
CASSSGASGNNEQFF,TGTGCCAGCAGCTCTGGGGCTAGCGGGAACAATGAGCAGTTCTTC,TRBD2,TRBJ2-1,TRBV28,NA
CASGPPSFTGNTIYF,TGTGCTAGTGGTCCCCCCTCCTTTACGGGGAACACCATATATTTT,NA,TRBJ1-3,TRBV12-5,once
CASSSRAEAFF,TGTGCCAGTAGCAGCCGGGCTGAAGCTTTCTTT,NA,TRBJ1-1,TRBV19,NA
CASSLSAAQETQYF,TGTGCCAGCAGCTTATCGGCGGCACAAGAGACCCAGTACTTC,NA,TRBJ2-5,TRBV7-2,NA
CASSLGGGSYNEQFF,TGTGCCAGCAGCCTTGGGGGGGGCTCCTACAATGAGCAGTTCTTC,TRBD2,TRBJ2-1,TRBV3-1/TRBV3-2,NA
CASSPAGTYEQYF,TGTGCCAGCAGCCCAGCGGGAACCTACGAGCAGTACTTC,TRBD2,TRBJ2-7,TRBV14,NA
CASSSRGQGSFSNQPQHF,TGTGCCAGCAGCTCCCGGGGACAGGGCTCTTTCAGCAATCAGCCCCAGCATTTT,NA,TRBJ1-5,TRBV21-1,NA
CASSKPLAGGPDTQYF,TGTGCCAGTAGTAAGCCACTAGCGGGAGGGCCAGATACGCAGTATTTT,TRBD2,TRBJ2-3,TRBV19,NA
CASSQGQGIYNSPLHF,TGTGCCAGCTCGCAGGGACAGGGGATCTATAATTCACCCCTCCACTTT,TRBD1,TRBJ1-6,TRBV18,few
CASSSLPGEETQYF,TGCGCCAGCAGCTCCCTCCCGGGAGAAGAGACCCAGTACTTC,NA,TRBJ2-5,TRBV5-1,NA
CASSQDWTANEKLFF,TGCGCCAGCAGCCAAGATTGGACAGCTAATGAAAAACTGTTTTTT,NA,TRBJ1-4,TRBV4-3,NA
CASREQGADQPQHF,TGTGCCAGCAGGGAACAGGGGGCAGATCAGCCCCAGCATTTT,TRBD1,TRBJ1-5,TRBV2,NA
CASRLAGGWNEQFF,TGTGCCAGCAGATTGGCGGGAGGATGGAATGAGCAGTTCTTC,TRBD2,TRBJ2-1,TRBV28,NA
CASSQDRQRSTDTQYF,TGTGCCAGCAGCCAAGATCGACAGCGAAGCACAGATACGCAGTATTTT,NA,TRBJ2-3,TRBV14,NA
CSAPDTEKAFF,TGCAGTGCTCCGGATACAGAAAAAGCTTTCTTT,NA,TRBJ1-1,TRBV20-1,NA